These T cell receptor beta chains were read from a single sample in a study of identifying expanded T cells in peripheral blood. The assay was immunoSEQ multiplex PCR, and TCRdb's table has in-frame clones only and misses some. The sample includes about 94,000 clones, 88% seen only once; the top ten take around 6%. Sequencing was done on a sample of blood. The receptors originated from a person aged 18-69 years in good health. Both conserved end residues are part of each CDR3. The D gene is left open where the match is weak. Expanded clones are given a class, and other clones once, few, many or no size at all.

v_call	clone_size	j_call	d_call	cdr3_aa	cdr3_nt
TRBV6-1	NA	TRBJ1-4	TRBD1	CASREPGGEKLFF	TGTGCCAGCAGGGAACCAGGGGGTGAAAAACTGTTTTTT
TRBV7-9	NA	TRBJ2-3	TRBD2	CASSSIFRTSGTDTQYF	TGTGCCAGCAGCTCCATATTCCGGACTAGCGGGACTGATACGCAGTATTTT
TRBV11-2	few	TRBJ1-4	NA	CASSGDLWEKLFF	TGTGCCAGCAGCGGAGACCTGTGGGAAAAACTGTTTTTT
TRBV19	NA	TRBJ1-4	NA	CASSIGQTEKLFF	TGTGCCAGTAGTATAGGACAGACAGAAAAACTGTTTTTT
TRBV4-1	NA	TRBJ1-1	TRBD1	CASSARTGENTEAFF	TGCGCCAGCTCTGCAAGGACAGGGGAGAACACTGAAGCTTTCTTT
TRBV6-5	NA	TRBJ2-1	NA	CASSSSIVTNNEQFF	TGTGCCAGCAGTTCTAGCATCGTTACTAACAATGAGCAGTTCTTC
TRBV15	once	TRBJ1-3	NA	CATSRDRPAPGNTIYF	TGTGCCACCAGCAGAGATCGGCCAGCCCCTGGAAACACCATATATTTT
TRBV5-1	NA	TRBJ2-3	TRBD1	CASSTRQGGGTDTQYF	TGCGCCAGCAGCACAAGACAGGGCGGAGGCACAGATACGCAGTATTTT
TRBV4-1	NA	TRBJ2-7	TRBD2	CASSETGLAGGAYEQYF	TGCGCCAGCAGCGAAACCGGACTAGCGGGGGGGGCCTACGAGCAGTACTTC
TRBV11-2	NA	TRBJ1-2	NA	CASSLAGLIGYGYTF	TGTGCCAGCAGCTTAGCGGGGTTAATAGGATATGGCTACACCTTC
TRBV5-1	NA	TRBJ1-6	NA	CASSPAGATGSPLHF	TGCGCCAGCAGCCCGGCGGGGGCGACGGGGTCACCCCTCCACTTT
TRBV2	NA	TRBJ2-3	TRBD1	CASRHNRGGKADTQYF	TGTGCCAGCAGGCACAACAGGGGTGGTAAGGCAGATACGCAGTATTTT
TRBV2	NA	TRBJ2-5	NA	CASSEPGVETQYF	TGTGCCAGCAGTGAACCCGGGGTAGAGACCCAGTACTTC
TRBV15	once	TRBJ2-1	NA	CATSRAGNKEQFF	TGTGCCACCAGCAGAGCGGGAAACAAGGAGCAGTTCTTC
TRBV15	NA	TRBJ2-2	NA	CATSREGVSTGELFF	TGTGCCACCAGCAGAGAAGGGGTGAGCACCGGGGAGCTGTTTTTT
TRBV9	few	TRBJ1-5	NA	CASSVDGSNQPQHF	TGTGCCAGCAGCGTAGACGGTAGCAATCAGCCCCAGCATTTT
TRBV6-5	NA	TRBJ2-7	NA	CASSATVSYEQYF	TGTGCCAGCAGTGCGACAGTCTCCTACGAGCAGTACTTC
TRBV30	NA	TRBJ1-2	NA	CAWRIQDSYGYTF	TGTGCCTGGAGGATCCAGGACAGCTATGGCTACACCTTC
TRBV7-9	NA	TRBJ2-7	NA	CASSHTQVGSYEQYF	TGTGCCAGCAGCCACACCCAAGTAGGGTCCTACGAGCAGTACTTC
TRBV19	NA	TRBJ1-5	NA	CASSKEAGDSNQPQHF	TGTGCCAGTAGTAAGGAAGCAGGGGATAGCAATCAGCCCCAGCATTTT